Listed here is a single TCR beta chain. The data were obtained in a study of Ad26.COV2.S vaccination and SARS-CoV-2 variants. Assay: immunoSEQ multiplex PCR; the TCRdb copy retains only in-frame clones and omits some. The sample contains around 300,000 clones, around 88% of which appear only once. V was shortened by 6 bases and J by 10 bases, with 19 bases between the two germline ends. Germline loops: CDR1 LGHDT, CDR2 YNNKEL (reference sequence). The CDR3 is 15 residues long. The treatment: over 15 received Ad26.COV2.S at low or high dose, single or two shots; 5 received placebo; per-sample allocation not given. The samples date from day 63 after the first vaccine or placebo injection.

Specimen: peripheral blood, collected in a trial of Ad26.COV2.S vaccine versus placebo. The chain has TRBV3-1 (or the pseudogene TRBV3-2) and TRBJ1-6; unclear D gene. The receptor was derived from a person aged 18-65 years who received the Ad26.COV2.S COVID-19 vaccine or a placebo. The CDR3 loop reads CASRLLGGVGSPLHF. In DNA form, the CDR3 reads TGTGCCAGCAGACTCCTTGGTGGGGTAGGATCACCCCTCCACTTT.